In this sample, the clone carrying this T cell receptor beta chain turned up once. Its antigen is unidentified. Data came from immunoSEQ multiplex PCR; TCRdb stores just in-frame clones and leaves some out. The data show 110,000 to 150,000 clones, 90% seen once. The CDR3 has 18 amino acids. V was clipped by 2 bases and J by 8 bases, with 27 bases between them. The germline gives CDR1 MNHNS, CDR2 SASEGT. These data originate in a study of T cell responses to AZD1222 COVID-19 vaccine. Study-level results: A mostly white British donor set with more females was recruited, and clonal diversity was possibly underestimated. The peak T cell response came first, and repertoires were sampled only after it. Unmutated regions of variants are reportedly targeted by nearly half of spike-specific TCRs.

The gene calls are TRBV6-1 and TRBJ1-2; D might be TRBD1 (6 bases). The sample consisted of peripheral blood, taken on day 0 of AZD1222 vaccination. This receptor was identified in an adult in good health. The CDR3 nucleotides read TGTGCCAGCAGTGAAAATGGGAGACAGGCCCTTCCTCGGGCGGGCTACACCTTC. Amino acid sequence: CASSENGRQALPRAGYTF.